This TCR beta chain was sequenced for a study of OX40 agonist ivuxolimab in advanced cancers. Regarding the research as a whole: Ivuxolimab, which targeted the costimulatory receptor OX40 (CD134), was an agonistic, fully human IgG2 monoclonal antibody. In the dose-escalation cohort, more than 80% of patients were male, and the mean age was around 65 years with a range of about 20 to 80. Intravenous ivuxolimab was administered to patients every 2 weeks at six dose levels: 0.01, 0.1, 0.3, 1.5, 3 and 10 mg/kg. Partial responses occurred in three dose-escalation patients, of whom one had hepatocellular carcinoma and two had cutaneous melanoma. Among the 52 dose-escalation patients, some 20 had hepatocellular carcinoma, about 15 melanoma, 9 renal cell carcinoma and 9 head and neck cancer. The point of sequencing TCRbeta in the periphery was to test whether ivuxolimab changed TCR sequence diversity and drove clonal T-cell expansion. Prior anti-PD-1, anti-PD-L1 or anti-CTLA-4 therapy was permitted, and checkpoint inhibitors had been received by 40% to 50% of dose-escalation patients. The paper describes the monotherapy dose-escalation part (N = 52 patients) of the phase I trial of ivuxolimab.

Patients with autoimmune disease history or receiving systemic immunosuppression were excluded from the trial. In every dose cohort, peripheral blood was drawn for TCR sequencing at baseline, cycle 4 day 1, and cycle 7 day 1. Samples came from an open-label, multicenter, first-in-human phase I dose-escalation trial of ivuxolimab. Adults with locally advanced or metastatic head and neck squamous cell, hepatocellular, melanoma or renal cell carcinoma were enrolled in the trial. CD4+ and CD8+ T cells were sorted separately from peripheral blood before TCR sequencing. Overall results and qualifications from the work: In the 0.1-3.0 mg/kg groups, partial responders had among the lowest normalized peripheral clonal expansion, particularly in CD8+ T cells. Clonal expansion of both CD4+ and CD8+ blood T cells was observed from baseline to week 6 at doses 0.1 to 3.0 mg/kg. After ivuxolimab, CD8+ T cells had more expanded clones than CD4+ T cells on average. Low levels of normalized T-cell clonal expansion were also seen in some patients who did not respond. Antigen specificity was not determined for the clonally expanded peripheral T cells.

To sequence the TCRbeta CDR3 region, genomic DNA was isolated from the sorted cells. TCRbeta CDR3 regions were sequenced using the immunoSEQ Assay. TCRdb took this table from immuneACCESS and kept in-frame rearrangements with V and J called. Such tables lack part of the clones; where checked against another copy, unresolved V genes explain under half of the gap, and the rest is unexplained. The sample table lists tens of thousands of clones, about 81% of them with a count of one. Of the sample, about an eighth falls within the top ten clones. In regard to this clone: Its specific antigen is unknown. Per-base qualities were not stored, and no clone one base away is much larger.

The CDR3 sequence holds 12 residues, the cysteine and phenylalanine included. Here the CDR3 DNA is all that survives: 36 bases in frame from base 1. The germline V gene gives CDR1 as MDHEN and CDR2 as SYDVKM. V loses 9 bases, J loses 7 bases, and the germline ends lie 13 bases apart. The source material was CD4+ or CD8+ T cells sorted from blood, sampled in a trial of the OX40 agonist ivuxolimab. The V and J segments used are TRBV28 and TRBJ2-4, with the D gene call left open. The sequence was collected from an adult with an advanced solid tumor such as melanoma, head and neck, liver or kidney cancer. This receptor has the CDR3 CASGSQRNIQYF. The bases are TGTGCCAGTGGATCGCAGAGGAACATTCAGTACTTC.